This TCR beta chain was captured by sequencing in a study of blood T cell repertoires in COVID-19. Study summary: Some COVID-19 samples were acute and others convalescent; all came from the United States, Italy and Spain. PBMCs, B-cell-depleted T cells, or T cells were the source of the cDNA or gDNA that made up the material.

A single count supports this clone. Under the authors' procedure: Quantification of nucleated cells was approximated via reference gene primer amplification. The protocol was immunoSEQ multiplex PCR, while the TCRdb copy is restricted to in-frame clones and leaves out a portion. That table supplies the V and J calls and clone size; D and trimming were determined from the DNA. The data hold 80,000 or so clones, with 90% to 95% observed a single time. V dropped 11 bases and J dropped 4 bases, with 8 bases sitting between them. CDR1 and CDR2 from the germline V gene are MDHEN and SYDVKM. CDR3 length equals 10 residues.

V and J are TRBV28 and TRBJ1-2; no clear D gene. The sequenced material came from peripheral blood. The TCR was taken from a woman between 50 and 59 years old in a cohort sampled during active COVID-19. As DNA, the CDR3 is TGTGCCTCCCGGAGCTATGGCTACACCTTC. Translation gives CASRSYGYTF.